These 22 T cell receptor beta chains originate from one sample sequenced in a study of regulatory T cells in long-lasting Graves disease. Noted time point: persistent/refractory GD, antithyroid drugs over 5 years with positive TRAb. PBMCs were the source of the RNA used for TCR sequencing. Relying on iRepertoire HTBI primers and Arm-PCR of CDR3 regions, the team built TCR beta libraries. TCRdb fed the multiplex PCR reads into MiXCR, producing one record per CDR3 protein. This sample carries around 430,000 distinct CDR3 sequences, about 22% of them seen once, and the ten largest clones take about an eighth. The source material was peripheral blood mononuclear cells (PBMCs), sampled when the disease was refractory, from a patient treated with antithyroid drugs. The receptors shown here come from a female donor with Graves disease.

This clonotype was seen ten or more times. The gene calls are TRBV27 and TRBJ2-7, with 13 bases lining up with TRBD2. The J segment lost 7 bases and the V segment lost 5 bases, leaving 11 bases of the junction unmatched. Per germline, CDR1 MNHEY and CDR2 SMNVEV (reference sequence). The CDR3 spans 16 residues. CDR3 in amino acids: CASSPKRTSGSGEQYF. CDR3 DNA sequence: TGTGCCAGCAGTCCCAAACGGACTAGCGGGAGCGGTGAGCAGTACTTC.

The sample holds a few counts of this clonotype. This chain uses TRBV19 with TRBJ1-4; no reliable D call. Per the germline V gene, CDR1 is LNHDA and CDR2 is SQIVND (reference sequence). The CDR3 is 14 residues long. V was cut by 3 bases and J by 12 bases, with 17 bases left in between. The CDR3 loop is CASSMWSVSEELFF. The DNA for the CDR3 is TGTGCCAGTAGTATGTGGTCGGTCTCTGAGGAACTGTTTTTT.

This chain uses TRBV28 with TRBJ1-6, with D perhaps TRBD1 (5 bases). Trimming removed 6 bases from V and 8 bases from J, with 14 bases in between. The CDR3 length is 14 residues. Germline V gene lookup returns CDR1 MDHEN and CDR2 SYDVKM. For the CDR3, the DNA is TGTGCCAGCAGCTTAGACAGCTTAGATTCACCCCTCCACTTT. It is translated as CASSLDSLDSPLHF.

This clonotype was found a few times. The CDR3 protein is CSAQSGTSGRQVYEQYF. Written as DNA, the CDR3 is TGCAGTGCACAATCCGGGACTAGCGGCCGGCAGGTCTACGAGCAGTACTTC. This chain joins TRBV20-1 and TRBJ2-7; 11 nucleotides match TRBD2. Germline V CDR1 and CDR2: DFQATT, SNEGSKA (reference sequence). The CDR3 extends over 17 amino acids. V shed 6 bases and J 3 bases; nucleotides not matched to a gene: 16.

This clonotype was found many times. The chain is built from TRBV2 and TRBJ2-7; TRBD1 aligns across 8 bases. This CDR3 is 14 amino acids long. The germline gives CDR1 SNHLY, CDR2 FYNNEI. J lost 6 bases, V lost 7 bases, and 11 bases had no gene match. CDR3 sequence: CASTLDRAAAEQYF. The CDR3 region has the DNA TGTGCCAGCACTTTGGACAGGGCAGCGGCCGAGCAGTACTTC.

This sequence joins TRBV9 and TRBJ1-2, with 7 bases matching TRBD1. J was trimmed by 3 bases and V by 3 bases; bases with no gene match: 11. CDR1 and CDR2 from the germline V gene are SGDLS and YYNGEE. The CDR3 loop spans 16 amino acids. CDR3 in DNA: TGTGCCAGCAGCGATGAGTGGGTCAGGGGGGACTATGGCTACACCTTC. This encodes CASSDEWVRGDYGYTF. Together with reference TRBV9 and TRBJ1-2, the CDR3 gives the full variable domain: DSGVTQTPKHLITATGQRVTLRCSPRSGDLSVYWYQQSLDQGLQFLIQYYNGEERAKGNILERFSAQQFPDLHSELNLSSLELGDSALYFCASSDEWVRGDYGYTFGSGTRLTVV.

This clonotype was seen a few times. This chain uses TRBV4-2 with TRBJ2-5; 9 nucleotides line up with TRBD2. Germline V lookup: CDR1 LGHNA, CDR2 YNFKEQ. The V and J ends lost 0 bases and 5 bases, in that order; junction bases with no gene match: 10. The CDR3 is made up of 17 amino acids. In nucleotides, the CDR3 is TGTGCCAGCAGCCAAGATTTCCGCGGGAGGGCAACCGAGACCCAGTACTTC. Amino acids: CASSQDFRGRATETQYF.

V and J are TRBV6-2 or TRBV6-3 and TRBJ1-6; D gene unclear. This CDR3 is built from 14 residues. Trimming pared 4 bases from V and 5 bases from J, leaving 9 bases between. CDR1 and CDR2 from the germline V gene are MNHEY and SVGEGT. This CDR3 is CASSSPRNNSPLHF. DNA for the CDR3: TGTGCCAGCAGTTCCCCCCGAAATAATTCACCCCTCCACTTT.

This clonotype was found many times. The J gene is TRBJ2-7, the V gene TRBV6-1; D is possibly TRBD1 (6 bases). The V gene's germline CDR1 is MNHNS and CDR2 SASEGT. Deletions cut 0 bases from V and 3 bases from J, with 12 bases between. The CDR3 is 15 amino acids. CDR3 residues: CASSEAAGVLYEQYF. CDR3 sequence (DNA): TGTGCCAGCAGTGAAGCGGCAGGGGTCCTCTACGAGCAGTACTTC.

This clonotype was recorded at least ten times. The chain uses TRBV28 and TRBJ2-7; TRBD1 is a possible D gene (6 bases). The CDR3 runs 12 residues. V lost 6 bases, J lost 5 bases, and 11 bases lay in between. The germline gives CDR1 MDHEN, CDR2 SYDVKM. The CDR3 DNA sequence: TGTGCCAGCAGGGGCAGGGGCCACGAGCAGTACTTC. Protein product: CASRGRGHEQYF.

There are many counts of this clonotype. The chain recombines TRBV12-3 or TRBV12-4 with TRBJ2-7; 10 bases map to TRBD2. The CDR3 extends over 14 amino acids. V was pared by 6 bases and J by 5 bases, with 7 bases of the junction left unmatched. In nucleotides, the CDR3 is TGTGCCAGCAGCCTAGCGGGGGTAGTAGACGAGCAGTACTTC. Protein sequence: CASSLAGVVDEQYF.

This clonotype was observed at least ten times. V and J are TRBV6-1 and TRBJ1-5, with D hard to call. This CDR3 has 14 amino acids. V lost 3 bases, J lost 0 bases, and 6 bases lay in between. The germline gives CDR1 MNHNS, CDR2 SASEGT. CDR3 sequence reads: CASSEVFSNQPQHF. The CDR3 nucleotides read TGTGCCAGCAGTGAGGTCTTTAGCAATCAGCCCCAGCATTTT.

The chain recombines TRBV7-9 with TRBJ1-1; possible D gene TRBD1, 6 bases. The CDR3 sequence is 13 residues long. V was cut by 0 bases and J by 9 bases, with 11 bases left in between. Germline V lookup: CDR1 SEHNR, CDR2 FQNEAQ (reference sequence). The CDR3 bases are TGTGCCAGCAGCTTAGCTGTACAGGGACAAGCTTTCTTT. This encodes CASSLAVQGQAFF.

This clonotype was detected only a few times. The rearrangement joins TRBV14 to TRBJ1-2; 7 nucleotides align to TRBD1. The CDR3 totals 14 residues. From germline, CDR1 is SGHDN and CDR2 FVKESK. V shed 3 bases, J shed 6 bases, and the junction held 7 bases outside the gene matches. The CDR3 nucleotides are TGTGCCAGCAGCCAGCGAGACAGGGAAGATGGCTACACCTTC. It specifies CASSQRDREDGYTF.

This rearrangement joins TRBV19 to TRBJ1-1, with TRBD1 matching over 8 bases. V was clipped by 3 bases and J by 2 bases; unmatched bases: 2. The CDR3 is 14 residues long. Germline CDR1 and CDR2: LNHDA and SQIVND (reference sequence). The CDR3 DNA reads as TGTGCCAGTAGTATGACAGGGGTAAACACTGAAGCTTTCTTT. This sequence encodes CASSMTGVNTEAFF.

The rearrangement links TRBV19 to TRBJ1-1; no clear D. V lost 5 bases and J 3 bases, leaving 10 bases between the germline ends. The CDR3 length is 13 residues. Germline V lookup: CDR1 LNHDA, CDR2 SQIVND (reference sequence). The CDR3 reads CASSLVLDTEAFF. The CDR3 DNA sequence: TGTGCCAGTAGTCTTGTTTTGGACACTGAAGCTTTCTTT.

V is TRBV10-3 and J is TRBJ2-5; 7 bases map to TRBD1. Germline V CDR1 and CDR2: ENHRY, SYGVKD. V trimming: 5 bases; J trimming: 5 bases; junction bases outside the gene matches: 8. This CDR3 contains 14 residues. CDR3 sequence (DNA): TGTGCCATCAGTACCGACAGGGCTAAGGAGACCCAGTACTTC. Protein product: CAISTDRAKETQYF.

This clonotype was seen ten or more times. The CDR3 loop is CASSLTGGEARYTF. The CDR3 DNA reads TGTGCCAGCAGCTTAACAGGGGGCGAGGCACGCTACACCTTC. The chain recombines TRBV11-2 with TRBJ1-2; 9 bases are a match to TRBD1. The V and J ends lost 2 bases and 9 bases, in that order; junction bases with no gene match: 7. The CDR3 has 14 amino acids. Per germline, CDR1 SGHAT and CDR2 FQNNGV.

The table lists this clonotype with a count of one. This sequence joins TRBV6-5 and TRBJ2-1, with D tentatively TRBD1 (5 bases). Between the trimmed V and J ends, which lost 2 bases and 8 bases, there was a span of 10 bases. The CDR3 runs to 13 residues. Germline loops: CDR1 MNHEY, CDR2 SVGAGI. As DNA, the CDR3 is TGTGCCAGCAGTTACGGGGCAGTCCATGAGCAGTTCTTC. The encoded protein is CASSYGAVHEQFF.

This clonotype was recorded at least ten times. The V and J genes are TRBV6-1 and TRBJ2-5, with D perhaps TRBD1 (6 bases). Per the germline V gene, CDR1 is MNHNS and CDR2 is SASEGT. Trimming cost V 3 bases and J 5 bases, with 19 bases left between them. CDR3 length equals 16 residues. This CDR3 is CASSDAPGVFGETQYF. The CDR3 bases are TGTGCCAGCAGTGACGCCCCAGGGGTGTTCGGGGAGACCCAGTACTTC.

On this clonotype itself: Just one base apart from a much larger clone, this may be a read error. It is likely a read error, because the conserved phenylalanine at the end of the CDR3 is missing. The rearrangement links TRBV11-2 to TRBJ2-5; the D gene is possibly TRBD2 (5 bases). The CDR3 totals 13 residues. Germline V CDR1 and CDR2: SGHAT, FQNNGV. Trimming cost V 5 bases and J 3 bases, with 10 bases left between them. The CDR3 reads CASSPFSEETQYS. The CDR3 region has the DNA TGTGCCAGCAGCCCCTTTAGCGAAGAGACCCAGTACTCC.

The gene calls are TRBV6-2 or TRBV6-3 and TRBJ2-2, with 7 bases lining up with TRBD2. The germline V gene encodes CDR1 MNHEY and CDR2 SVGEGT. Trimming cost V 5 bases and J 8 bases; bases outside gene matches: 20. The CDR3 is 18 residues long. This CDR3 reads CASSKGELQTSLPGELFF. The CDR3 region has the DNA TGTGCCAGCAGTAAGGGAGAACTCCAGACTAGCCTCCCGGGGGAGCTGTTTTTT.